One sample yielded the 7 T cell receptor beta chains listed below, sequenced in a study of cytotoxic CD8 clonotypes in ibrutinib-treated CLL. Assay used: immunoSEQ multiplex PCR; TCRdb lists only in-frame clones, some missing. The table records around 300,000 clones, roughly 85% of them present only once. This sample comprised PBMCs, obtained before ibrutinib treatment. Receptors originate from a human donor with chronic lymphocytic leukemia.

V usage is TRBV7-9 and J usage is TRBJ2-7, with D unresolved. CDR1 and CDR2 from the germline V gene are SEHNR and FQNEAQ (reference sequence). V lost 2 bases to trimming and J lost 6 bases, with 5 bases between them. The CDR3 is 11 residues long. Here the CDR3 DNA reads TGTGCCAGCAGCTTACGAAGCGAGCAGTACTTC. As protein: CASSLRSEQYF.

The V call is TRBV5-5, the J call TRBJ2-7; D ambiguous. Trimming took off 2 bases at V and 0 bases at J, with 12 bases between the two ends. CDR3 length: 15 residues. CDR1 is SGHKS, CDR2 YYEKEE, per germline (reference sequence). DNA for the CDR3: TGTGCCAGCAGCTTTTTTAGGGATAGCTCCTACGAGCAGTACTTC. Protein: CASSFFRDSSYEQYF.

The V and J genes are TRBV15 and TRBJ2-1; D unclear. The CDR3 runs to 14 residues. Between the trimmed V and J ends, which lost 1 base and 8 bases, there was a span of 12 bases. The germline gives CDR1 LNHNV, CDR2 YYDKDF (reference sequence). CDR3 loop: CATSRATLVDEQFF. Here the CDR3 DNA reads TGTGCCACCAGCAGAGCAACCTTAGTCGATGAGCAGTTCTTC.

V and J are TRBV19 and TRBJ2-7; TRBD2 aligns across 8 bases. The germline CDR1 and CDR2 sequences are LNHDA and SQIVND (reference sequence). This CDR3 contains 15 residues. Losses at the gene ends were 5 bases for V and 0 bases for J; bases not matched to a gene: 6. This CDR3 reads CASSPGLGSSYEQYF. The CDR3, as DNA: TGTGCCAGTAGTCCGGGACTAGGGAGCTCCTACGAGCAGTACTTC.

V and J are TRBV6-5 and TRBJ2-7; a weak D match, TRBD1 (6 bases). The V gene lost 2 bases and the J gene lost 5 bases, with 7 bases spanning the gap. Germline V gene sequence: CDR1 MNHEY, CDR2 SVGAGI. The CDR3 is 12 amino acids. The CDR3 loop reads CASSYTGNEQYF. The CDR3 region has the DNA TGTGCCAGCAGTTACACAGGGAACGAGCAGTACTTC.

The chain combines TRBV7-8 with TRBJ2-1; 13 nucleotides agree with TRBD2. V trimming: 5 bases; J trimming: 9 bases; junction bases outside the gene matches: 7. Germline-derived CDR1 and CDR2 are SGHVS and FQNEAQ. This CDR3 has 15 amino acids. CDR3 in DNA: TGTGCCAGCAGCGGACTAGCGGGAGCGGAGGGTGAGCAGTTCTTC. The encoded protein is CASSGLAGAEGEQFF. The entire variable domain, with the rest obtained from reference TRBV7-8 and TRBJ2-1, is as follows: GAGVSQSPRYKVAKRGQDVALRCDPISGHVSLFWYQQALGQGPEFLTYFQNEAQLDKSGLPSDRFFAERPEGSVSTLKIQRTQQEDSAVYLCASSGLAGAEGEQFFGPGTRLTVL.

V and J are TRBV27 and TRBJ1-5; D is unresolved. The ends were cut back, 3 bases at V and 11 bases at J, with 14 bases in the middle. CDR1 is MNHEY and CDR2 is SMNVEV in the germline V gene (reference sequence). The CDR3 is made up of 13 amino acids. CDR3 DNA sequence: TGTGCCAGCAGTTTGGGGTCCTGGGGAGCCCAGCATTTT. This gives the protein CASSLGSWGAQHF.